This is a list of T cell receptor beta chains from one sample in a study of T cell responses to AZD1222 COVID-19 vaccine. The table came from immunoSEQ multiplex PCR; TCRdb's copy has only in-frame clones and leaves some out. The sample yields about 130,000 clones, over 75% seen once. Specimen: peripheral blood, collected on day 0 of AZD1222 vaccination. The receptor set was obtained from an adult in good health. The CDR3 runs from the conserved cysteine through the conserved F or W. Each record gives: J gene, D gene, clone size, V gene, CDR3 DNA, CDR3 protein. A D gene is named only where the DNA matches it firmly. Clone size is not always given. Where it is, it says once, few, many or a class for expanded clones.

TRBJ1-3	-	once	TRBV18	TGTGCCAGCTCACCACCCGCGGGGAGCCCTGGAAACACCATATATTTT	CASSPPAGSPGNTIYF
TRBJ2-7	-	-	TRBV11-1	TGTGCCAGCAGTCCCAACTTGCCCTACGAGCAGTACTTC	CASSPNLPYEQYF
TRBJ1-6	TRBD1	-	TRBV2	TGTGCCAGCACAGACAGGGCCTCTTATAATTCACCCCTCCACTTT	CASTDRASYNSPLHF
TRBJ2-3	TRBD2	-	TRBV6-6	TGTGCCAGCAGAACTAGCGGGGATACAGATACGCAGTATTTT	CASRTSGDTDTQYF
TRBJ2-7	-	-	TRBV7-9	TGTGCCAGCAGGGGGTTTGGGCTATACGAGCAGTACTTC	CASRGFGLYEQYF
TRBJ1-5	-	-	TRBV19	TGTGCCAGTAGTATAGCCCCGGGTAGGACAAGGGGAAGCAATCAGCCCCAGCATTTT	CASSIAPGRTRGSNQPQHF
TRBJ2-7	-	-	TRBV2	TGTGCCAGCAGGGGGGAAAAACCCTACGAGCAGTACTTC	CASRGEKPYEQYF
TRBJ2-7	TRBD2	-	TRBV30	TGTGCCTGGAGTGGCCTCGGGACTAGGACCCTCGAGCAGTACTTC	CAWSGLGTRTLEQYF
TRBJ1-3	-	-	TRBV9	TGTGCCAGCGGACCTTGGCAAGGCACCATATATTTT	CASGPWQGTIYF
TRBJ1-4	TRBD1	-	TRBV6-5	TGTGCCAGCAGTTACTTACAGGGGGCGGGCGGAGAAAAACTGTTTTTT	CASSYLQGAGGEKLFF
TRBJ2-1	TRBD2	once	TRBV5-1	TGCGCCAGCAGCTTGTCCCTTAGCGGGGGGACCTACAATGAGCAGTTCTTC	CASSLSLSGGTYNEQFF
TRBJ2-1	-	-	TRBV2	TGTGCCAGCAGTGACGGGGGATACTACAATGAGCAGTTCTTC	CASSDGGYYNEQFF
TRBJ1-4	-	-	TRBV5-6	TGTGCCAGCAGCTTGGAGGGTAGACCTAATGAAAAACTGTTTTTT	CASSLEGRPNEKLFF
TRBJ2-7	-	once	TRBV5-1	TGCGCCAGCAGCTTGGCCCAAATCGGACGGGACGAGCAGTACTTC	CASSLAQIGRDEQYF
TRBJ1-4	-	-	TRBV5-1	TGCGCCAGCAGCAGGGGAGGCGATGAAAAACTGTTTTTT	CASSRGGDEKLFF
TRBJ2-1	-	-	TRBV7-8	TGTGCCAGCAGCTTAGAGCCCCAGAGCTCCTACAATGAGCAGTTCTTC	CASSLEPQSSYNEQFF
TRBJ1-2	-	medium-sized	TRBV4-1	TGCGCCAGCAGCCAAGATGGGGGAGAGGCTATCGGCTACACCTTC	CASSQDGGEAIGYTF
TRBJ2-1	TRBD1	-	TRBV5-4	TGTGCCAGCAGCACAAGACAGGGTAACTCGCAGTTCTTC	CASSTRQGNSQFF